A single sample gave rise to the 18 T cell receptor beta chains below, sequenced in a study of blood T cell repertoires in COVID-19. The protocol was immunoSEQ multiplex PCR, while the TCRdb copy is restricted to in-frame clones and leaves out a portion. Of hundreds of thousands of clones listed, about 82% are singletons. Sequencing was done on a sample of peripheral blood. These receptors all stem from a man aged 45 to 65 with COVID-19, enrolled during active disease.

The chain joins TRBV11-2 to TRBJ1-5, with a possible D match to TRBD1 (6 bases). V was cut by 5 bases and J by 3 bases, with 11 bases left in between. Germline values: CDR1 SGHAT, CDR2 FQNNGV. There are 14 residues in the CDR3. DNA for the CDR3: TGTGCCAGCAGCGTAACAGGGCTCAATCAGCCCCAGCATTTT. This codes for CASSVTGLNQPQHF.

The chain employs TRBV5-5 and TRBJ1-1; maybe TRBD1 (6 bases). Deletions cut 0 bases from V and 4 bases from J, with 10 bases between. The CDR3 is 14 amino acids. Germline V gene sequence: CDR1 SGHKS, CDR2 YYEKEE (reference sequence). The CDR3 bases are TGTGCCAGCAGCTTGGTCGTAGGGGGCACTGAAGCTTTCTTT. Encoded protein: CASSLVVGGTEAFF.

This clone was observed a single time. The chain joins TRBV4-3 to TRBJ1-4; no clear D. The CDR3 contains 13 residues. V was shortened by 0 bases and J by 11 bases, with 10 bases between the two germline ends. Germline V lookup: CDR1 LGHNA, CDR2 YSLEER. The CDR3 DNA follows: TGCGCCAGCAGCCAAGATTTGGTGCAGAAACTGTTTTTT. Amino acid sequence: CASSQDLVQKLFF.

V is TRBV4-2 and J is TRBJ2-3, with D maybe TRBD2 (6 bases). Germline lookup yields CDR1 LGHNA and CDR2 YNFKEQ. Trimming took 6 bases from V and 7 from J, leaving 14 bases between them. This CDR3 is built from 13 residues. The DNA of the CDR3 is TGTGCCAGCAGTGGGCCCGGGAGAAATACGCAGTATTTT. This gives the protein CASSGPGRNTQYF.

CDR3 sequence reads: CASSSGLGADTQYF. In DNA, the CDR3 is TGTGCCAGCAGCAGCGGGCTAGGGGCAGATACGCAGTATTTT. This chain joins TRBV5-6 and TRBJ2-3; D is perhaps TRBD2 (6 bases). Germline CDR1 reads SGHDT; CDR2 reads YYEEEE. CDR3 length: 14 residues. V was shortened by 4 bases and J by 4 bases, with 13 bases between the two germline ends.

V gene TRBV5-4 combines with J gene TRBJ1-2; D is unclear. The V gene's germline CDR1 is SGHNT and CDR2 YYREEE (reference sequence). The CDR3 spans 15 residues. V lost 1 base, J lost 5 bases, and 15 bases lay in between. The CDR3 reads CASSLPRGLYYGYTF. The CDR3, as DNA: TGTGCCAGCAGCTTGCCGAGAGGGCTTTATTATGGCTACACCTTC. Looking up the rest from reference TRBV5-4 and TRBJ1-2 gives the full variable domain: ETGVTQSPTHLIKTRGQQVTLRCSSQSGHNTVSWYQQALGQGPQFIFQYYREEENGRGNFPPRFSGLQFPNYSSELNVNALELDDSALYLCASSLPRGLYYGYTFGSGTRLTVV.

The chain couples TRBV27 to TRBJ2-3; 13 bases line up with TRBD2. Trimming at V came to 2 bases and at J to 4 bases, leaving 9 bases not matched to a gene. The CDR3 is made up of 18 amino acids. Germline V lookup: CDR1 MNHEY, CDR2 SMNVEV (reference sequence). CDR3 loop: CASSLAPGTSGDSDTQYF. Written as DNA, the CDR3 is TGTGCCAGCAGTTTAGCCCCAGGGACTAGCGGGGACTCAGATACGCAGTATTTT.

This chain joins TRBV27 and TRBJ2-5, with 9 positions matching TRBD2. Germline values: CDR1 MNHEY, CDR2 SMNVEV (reference sequence). Trimming took 5 bases from V and 5 from J; bases not matched to a gene: 6. The CDR3 length is 14 residues. CDR3 bases: TGTGCCAGCAGTCCAGGGCTAGCGGGGGAGACCCAGTACTTC. Encoded protein: CASSPGLAGETQYF.

This rearrangement joins TRBV4-3 to TRBJ2-7; 9 bases map to TRBD2. This CDR3 is 16 amino acids long. Trimming at V came to 2 bases and at J to 1 base, leaving 6 bases not matched to a gene. Germline CDR1 LGHNA, CDR2 YSLEER. CDR3 sequence (DNA): TGCGCCAGCAGCCAACTTATAGCGGGGGAGTCCTACGAGCAGTACTTC. Protein sequence: CASSQLIAGESYEQYF.

Many counts were recorded for this clone. The chain recombines TRBV13 with TRBJ2-2; 8 bases are shared with TRBD1. V shed 5 bases and J 2 bases; nucleotides not matched to a gene: 7. The CDR3 is 16 amino acids. Germline V gives CDR1 PRHDT, CDR2 FYEKMQ (reference sequence). The CDR3 bases are TGTGCCAGCAGCCAAGTAGCAGGGGGCAACACCGGGGAGCTGTTTTTT. Its protein product is CASSQVAGGNTGELFF.

The rearrangement uses TRBV6-2 or TRBV6-3 and TRBJ2-5; no clear D. The length of the CDR3 is 12 residues. Germline V gene sequence: CDR1 MNHEY, CDR2 SVGEGT. V was pared by 5 bases and J by 0 bases, with 4 bases between. The CDR3 sequence is CASSEYQETQYF. CDR3 DNA: TGTGCCAGCAGTGAGTACCAAGAGACCCAGTACTTC.

The chain combines TRBV27 with TRBJ1-1, with TRBD1 matching 8 bases. The ends lost 9 bases at V and 3 bases at J; junction bases unmatched: 6. Germline CDR1 reads MNHEY; CDR2 reads SMNVEV (reference sequence). The CDR3 has 13 amino acids. The CDR3 is CARRPGQDTEAFF. CDR3 nucleotides: TGTGCCAGACGTCCGGGACAGGACACTGAAGCTTTCTTT.

This clone appeared a single time. The genes are TRBV4-2 and TRBJ2-5; D is perhaps TRBD2 (5 bases). Germline-derived CDR1 and CDR2 are LGHNA and YNFKEQ. The CDR3 totals 18 residues. V was pared by 0 bases and J by 3 bases, with 20 bases between. CDR3 bases: TGTGCCAGCAGCCAAGAACGTGACTTACTAGTATCAGAAGAGACCCAGTACTTC. Protein product: CASSQERDLLVSEETQYF.

The CDR3 sequence is CASRTLVSPTDTQYF. The CDR3 DNA reads as TGTGCCAGCAGGACACTAGTTTCCCCCACAGATACGCAGTATTTT. The rearrangement uses TRBV28 and TRBJ2-3; possibly TRBD2 for D (5 bases). Per germline, CDR1 MDHEN and CDR2 SYDVKM. V was trimmed by 6 bases and J by 2 bases, leaving 15 bases between them. The CDR3 has 15 residues.

This clone was picked up a small number of times. This chain uses TRBV7-3 with TRBJ1-1; 8 bases match TRBD1. CDR3 length: 13 residues. The V gene end was trimmed by 5 bases and the J gene end by 3 bases; junction bases not matched to a gene: 2. From germline, CDR1 is SGHTA and CDR2 FQGTGA. This CDR3 reads CASSTTGDTEAFF. CDR3 bases: TGTGCCAGCAGCACGACAGGGGACACTGAAGCTTTCTTT.

The chain links TRBV4-1 to TRBJ1-1, with 11 bases lining up with TRBD1. Losses at the gene ends were 1 base for V and 7 bases for J; bases not matched to a gene: 2. Germline CDR1 is MGHRA and CDR2 is YSYEKL. The CDR3 is 14 amino acids. The CDR3 is CASSQVGQGDEAFF. The CDR3 nucleotides read TGCGCCAGCAGCCAAGTGGGACAGGGGGATGAAGCTTTCTTT.

The J gene is TRBJ1-2, the V gene TRBV19; D ambiguous. V dropped 3 bases and J dropped 1 base, with 12 bases sitting between them. The CDR3 is 15 residues long. Germline V gene sequence: CDR1 LNHDA, CDR2 SQIVND (reference sequence). The CDR3 DNA is TGTGCCAGTAGTATGGTGCCAGGAGGTAACTATGGCTACACCTTC. This sequence encodes CASSMVPGGNYGYTF.

The J gene is TRBJ2-5, the V gene TRBV19, with a possible D match to TRBD2 (5 bases). CDR3 length: 15 amino acids. Germline-derived CDR1 and CDR2 are LNHDA and SQIVND (reference sequence). Trimming took 3 bases from V and 5 from J, leaving 16 bases between them. The CDR3 DNA is TGTGCCAGTAGTATTCTGTTGGAGAGGGCGGAGACCCAGTACTTC. This encodes CASSILLERAETQYF.